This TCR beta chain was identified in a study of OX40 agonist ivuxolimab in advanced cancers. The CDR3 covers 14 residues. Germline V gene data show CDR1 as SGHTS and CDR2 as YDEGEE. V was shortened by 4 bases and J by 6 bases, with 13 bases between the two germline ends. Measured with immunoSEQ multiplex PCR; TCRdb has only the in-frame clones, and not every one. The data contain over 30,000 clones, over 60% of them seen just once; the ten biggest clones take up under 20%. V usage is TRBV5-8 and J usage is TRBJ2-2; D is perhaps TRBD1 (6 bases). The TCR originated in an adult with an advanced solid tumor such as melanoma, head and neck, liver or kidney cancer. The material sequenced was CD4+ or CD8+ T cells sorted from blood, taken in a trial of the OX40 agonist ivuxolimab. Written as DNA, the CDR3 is TGTGCCAGCAGCCGTGTACAGGGTGCCGGGGAGCTGTTTTTT. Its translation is CASSRVQGAGELFF.